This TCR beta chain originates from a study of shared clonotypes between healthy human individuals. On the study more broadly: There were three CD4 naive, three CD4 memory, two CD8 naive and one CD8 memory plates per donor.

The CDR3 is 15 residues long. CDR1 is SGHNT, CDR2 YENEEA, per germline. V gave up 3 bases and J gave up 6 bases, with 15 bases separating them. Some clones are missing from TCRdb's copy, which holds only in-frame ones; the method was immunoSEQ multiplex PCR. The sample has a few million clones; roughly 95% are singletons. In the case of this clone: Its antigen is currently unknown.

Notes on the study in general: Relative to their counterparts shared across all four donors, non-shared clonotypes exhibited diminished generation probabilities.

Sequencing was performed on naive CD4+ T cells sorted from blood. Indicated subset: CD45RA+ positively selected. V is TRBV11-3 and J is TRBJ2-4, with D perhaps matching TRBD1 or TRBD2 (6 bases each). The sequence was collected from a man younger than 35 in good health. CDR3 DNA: TGTGCCAGCAGCTTTGGTGGTGAGGGGGGAAACATTCAGTACTTC. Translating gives CASSFGGEGGNIQYF. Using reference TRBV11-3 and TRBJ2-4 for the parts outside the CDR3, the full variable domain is EAGVVQSPRYKIIEKKQPVAFWCNPISGHNTLYWYLQNLGQGPELLIRYENEEAVDDSQLPKDRFSAERLKGVDSTLKIQPAELGDSAVYLCASSFGGEGGNIQYFGAGTRLSVL.